This T cell receptor (beta chain) was observed in a study of CD8+ T cells in alopecia areata. Across the study: Those patients who were treated received oral tofacitinib, which was given at 5 to 10 mg twice daily for moderate-to-severe alopecia areata.

As to this clone: Its antigen is unidentified.

Regarding the study as a whole: Scalp repertoires also include resident alphabeta T cells from normal skin.

Reverse transcribed after extraction, RNA yielded cDNA as the sequencing template. The protocol was immunoSEQ multiplex PCR, while the TCRdb copy is restricted to in-frame clones and leaves out a portion. The sample contains roughly 130,000 clones, roughly 54% of which appear only once. Both peripheral blood and punch biopsies of lesional scalp skin were obtained from patients who had alopecia areata. Starting from PBMCs, sorting isolated CD4+ and CD8+ T cells. Germline CDR1 is MNHEY and CDR2 is SMNVEV (reference sequence). The V gene end was trimmed by 5 bases and the J gene end by 6 bases; junction bases not matched to a gene: 10. The CDR3 is made up of 15 amino acids.

Source: CD4+ T cells sorted from blood, taken at week 0. The rearrangement joins TRBV27 to TRBJ2-7, with TRBD1 identical over 10 bases. This receptor was obtained from a human donor with alopecia areata. In DNA, the CDR3 is TGTGCCAGCAGTCCCGGGACAGGGGTTCAGTCCGAGCAGTACTTC. This sequence encodes CASSPGTGVQSEQYF.